This paragraph reports one T cell receptor (beta chain). Its target is unknown. With 4 bases clipped from V and 4 bases from J, the junction kept 1 base outside the gene matches. CDR3 length equals 13 residues. In germline, CDR1 is SQVTM, CDR2 ANQGSEA. Only in-frame clones appear in the TCRdb table, and some are missing; sequencing was by immunoSEQ multiplex PCR. This table holds about 62,000 clones, about 80% found once. This entry comes from a study of siplizumab effects on memory and regulatory T cells. Points from the study as a whole: The mean Treg-derived percentage of mappable alloreactive CD4+ clones was about 71% with siplizumab compared with about 27% in controls. Assignment to unstimulated subsets succeeded for only a minor fraction of the alloreactive clones. The drug siplizumab significantly decreased the alloreactive sequences that could be traced to unstimulated CD4+ memory cells. Many proliferating CD4+ or CD8+ clones remained unclassified. Roughly 80-95% of them could not be assigned either a naive or a memory phenotype.

The chain joins TRBV29-1 to TRBJ1-5; TRBD1 matches at 10 bases. The receptor comes from a human donor in good health. Sequenced input: memory CD4+ T cells sorted from blood. CDR3 residues: CSVGTGGNQPQHF. As DNA, the CDR3 is TGCAGCGTTGGGACAGGGGGTAATCAGCCCCAGCATTTT. The entire variable domain, with the rest obtained from reference TRBV29-1 and TRBJ1-5, is as follows: SAVISQKPSRDICQRGTSLTIQCQVDSQVTMMFWYRQQPGQSLTLIATANQGSEATYESGFVIDKFPISRPNLTFSTLTVSNMSPEDSSIYLCSVGTGGNQPQHFGDGTRLSIL.